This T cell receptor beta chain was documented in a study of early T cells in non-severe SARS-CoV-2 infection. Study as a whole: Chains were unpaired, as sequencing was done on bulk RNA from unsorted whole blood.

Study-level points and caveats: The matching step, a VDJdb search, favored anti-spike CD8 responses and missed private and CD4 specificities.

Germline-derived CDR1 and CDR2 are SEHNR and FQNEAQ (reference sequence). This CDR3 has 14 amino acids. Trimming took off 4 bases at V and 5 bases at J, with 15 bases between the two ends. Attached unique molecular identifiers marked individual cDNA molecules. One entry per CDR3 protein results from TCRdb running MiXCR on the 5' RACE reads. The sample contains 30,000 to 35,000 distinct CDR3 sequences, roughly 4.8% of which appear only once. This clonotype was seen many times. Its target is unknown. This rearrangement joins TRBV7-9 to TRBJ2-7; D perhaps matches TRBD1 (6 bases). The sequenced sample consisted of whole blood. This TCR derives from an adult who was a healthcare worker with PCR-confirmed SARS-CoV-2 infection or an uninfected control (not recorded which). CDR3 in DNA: TGTGCCAGCAGCTACAGGGATGGGTTGGACGAGCAGTACTTC. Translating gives CASSYRDGLDEQYF.